This paragraph covers one TCR beta chain sequence. The antigen this receptor binds is unknown. Nothing much larger sits one base from this clone, and base qualities are not available. The donors were people with melanoma. The CDR1 and CDR2 encoded by the germline V gene (reference sequence) are MNHEY and SMNVEV. Including the terminal cysteine and phenylalanine, the CDR3 comprises 13 residues. The read is trimmed to its CDR3 DNA, 39 bases read in frame from base 1. Cut back by 7 bases and 9 bases, the V and J ends lie 16 bases apart. This record belongs to a study of CD4+ T cells in melanoma (dated by TCRdb to 2021 to 2024). Describing the broader study: Neoantigen-specific CD4+ T cells in human melanoma were what the study investigated. Here is what the overall study found, with its caveats: Neoantigen-specific CD4+ T cells in melanoma were reported to have a range of differentiation states. Neoantigen-specific CD4+ T cells were reported to be correlated with the function of CD8+ T cells, macrophages and B cells.

Library creation used the immunoSEQ multiplex PCR assay. Held by TCRdb, this immuneACCESS table contains in-frame sequences only and omits some clones. Under half of the omission traces to an unresolved V gene where checked; the cause of the rest is unknown. The sample table contains around 13,000 clones; only one count was recorded for 55% to 75% of them. About a tenth of the sample goes to the ten largest clones. Sequencing was performed on cells from a culture (not recorded whether cultured in vitro). The receptor chain draws on TRBV27 and TRBJ1-5, and perhaps TRBD1 as D gene, on 6 matching bases. The receptor was derived from a human donor with melanoma. The sequence in DNA is TGTGCCAGCACAAGGGGCAGGGGTCTGCCCCAGCATTTT. Translated, it reads CASTRGRGLPQHF.